Each of the 14 T cell receptor beta chains below was sequenced from the same sample in a study of CD8+ T cells in alopecia areata. Extraction and reverse transcription of RNA yielded cDNA as the sequencing template. Produced via immunoSEQ multiplex PCR; TCRdb's table is partial and in-frame only. The data contain 190,000 or so clones, about 60% of them singletons. As for treatment: oral pan-JAK inhibitor, 5-10 mg twice daily. The sample in question was CD8+ T cells sorted from blood, obtained at week 24, from a patient treated with tofacitinib. These receptors all stem from a human donor with alopecia areata.

This clone was seen more than once but under ten times. V and J are TRBV4-1 and TRBJ1-1; 10 nucleotides match TRBD1. CDR1 is MGHRA, CDR2 YSYEKL, per germline. V gave up 2 bases and J gave up 5 bases; unmatched junction bases: 5. CDR3 length: 15 residues. The CDR3 loop reads CASSQKTGGWTEAFF. The CDR3, as DNA: TGCGCCAGCAGCCAAAAGACAGGGGGCTGGACTGAAGCTTTCTTT.

The V and J genes are TRBV25-1 and TRBJ2-5; 9 bases are a match to TRBD1. Germline CDR1 is MGHDK and CDR2 is SYGVNS. The CDR3 length is 16 residues. Germline trimming cut 1 base from V and 1 base from J; bases unmatched to any gene: 4. The CDR3: CASSEWGTGTQETQYF. DNA for the CDR3: TGTGCCAGCAGTGAATGGGGGACAGGGACCCAAGAGACCCAGTACTTC.

This clone was observed a few times. The rearrangement joins TRBV29-1 to TRBJ2-7; D is undetermined. V lost 4 bases, J lost 0 bases, and 10 bases lay in between. The CDR3 extends over 13 amino acids. The germline V gene encodes CDR1 SQVTM and CDR2 ANQGSEA. This CDR3 reads CSVGLLDSYEQYF. The DNA for the CDR3 is TGCAGCGTTGGACTGCTCGACTCCTACGAGCAGTACTTC.

This chain uses TRBV9 with TRBJ2-1, with D possibly being TRBD1 (8 bases). Germline V gene data show CDR1 as SGDLS and CDR2 as YYNGEE. Trimming pared 0 bases from V and 6 bases from J, leaving 19 bases between. The CDR3 consists of 17 residues. CDR3 nucleotides: TGTGCCAGCAGCGTAGACGGGAGGACAGGGAGTGGCAATGAGCAGTTCTTC. As protein: CASSVDGRTGSGNEQFF.

This rearrangement joins TRBV19 to TRBJ2-7; TRBD1 agrees at 7 bases. Germline V lookup: CDR1 LNHDA, CDR2 SQIVND (reference sequence). The CDR3 spans 15 residues. The V and J ends lost 5 bases and 2 bases, in that order; junction bases with no gene match: 9. The CDR3 loop reads CASSLSGTAAYEQYF. The CDR3 DNA reads TGTGCCAGTAGTCTGTCCGGGACAGCAGCCTACGAGCAGTACTTC.

The chain couples TRBV2 to TRBJ1-6; tentative D call: TRBD1 (5 bases). V was pared by 7 bases and J by 10 bases, with 11 bases between. The CDR3 runs to 12 residues. The V gene's germline CDR1 is SNHLY and CDR2 FYNNEI. Here the CDR3 reads CASNGGGSPLHF. In nucleotides, the CDR3 is TGTGCCAGCAACGGGGGAGGGTCACCCCTCCACTTT.

The chain links TRBV30 to TRBJ2-5; D may be TRBD2 (5 bases). CDR3 length: 14 residues. In germline, CDR1 is GTSNPN, CDR2 SVGIG (reference sequence). V was cut by 0 bases and J by 2 bases, with 10 bases left in between. CDR3 bases: TGTGCCTGGAGTGTTCCGGGGTCACAAGAGACCCAGTACTTC. It codes for CAWSVPGSQETQYF. The entire variable domain, with the rest obtained from reference TRBV30 and TRBJ2-5, is as follows: SQTIHQWPATLVQPVGSPLSLECTVEGTSNPNLYWYRQAAGRGLQLLFYSVGIGQISSEVPQNLSASRPQDRQFILSSKKLLLSDSGFYLCAWSVPGSQETQYFGPGTRLLVL.

This clone was counted a single time. The V and J genes are TRBV2 and TRBJ2-7, with D possibly TRBD1 on 5 matching bases. CDR3 length equals 13 residues. Per the germline V gene, CDR1 is SNHLY and CDR2 is FYNNEI. Between the trimmed V and J ends, which lost 3 bases and 5 bases, there was a span of 11 bases. The CDR3 DNA reads TGTGCCAGCAGTGACAGGGAATACGACGAGCAGTACTTC. Its protein product is CASSDREYDEQYF.

The rearrangement uses TRBV7-9 and TRBJ1-1; D remains unclear. The germline V and J ends were trimmed by 6 bases and 6 bases, with 11 bases remaining between them. The CDR3 extends over 12 amino acids. The germline V gene has CDR1 SEHNR and CDR2 FQNEAQ (reference sequence). The CDR3 DNA follows: TGTGCCAGCAGTCTATCCCCCCCTGAAGCTTTCTTT. This gives the protein CASSLSPPEAFF.

This clone was seen only a few times. This CDR3 reads CASRDPGSYEQYF. CDR3 coding DNA: TGTGCCAGCCGGGACCCAGGCTCCTACGAGCAGTACTTC. The V call is TRBV13, the J call TRBJ2-7; D tentatively fits TRBD1 or TRBD2 (5 bases each). The germline V and J ends were trimmed by 8 bases and 0 bases, with 11 bases remaining between them. CDR1 and CDR2 from the germline V gene are PRHDT and FYEKMQ (reference sequence). The CDR3 runs 13 residues.

This clone was found a few times. This sequence joins TRBV13 and TRBJ2-7; 7 bases match TRBD1. J lost 2 bases, V lost 3 bases, and 10 bases had no gene match. This CDR3 region has 16 residues. Germline-derived CDR1 and CDR2 are PRHDT and FYEKMQ (reference sequence). This chain's CDR3 is CASSFLAGTVPYEQYF. CDR3 nucleotide sequence: TGTGCCAGCAGCTTTCTGGCAGGGACAGTACCCTACGAGCAGTACTTC. Looking up the rest from reference TRBV13 and TRBJ2-7 gives the full variable domain: AAGVIQSPRHLIKEKRETATLKCYPIPRHDTVYWYQQGPGQDPQFLISFYEKMQSDKGSIPDRFSAQQFSDYHSELNMSSLELGDSALYFCASSFLAGTVPYEQYFGPGTRLTVT.

Only a few counts were recorded for this clone. V gene TRBV25-1 combines with J gene TRBJ2-5; 7 nucleotides line up with TRBD2. Germline V gene sequence: CDR1 MGHDK, CDR2 SYGVNS. The V segment lost 8 bases and the J segment 5 bases; nucleotides outside the gene matches: 11. This CDR3 is built from 14 residues. CDR3 sequence (DNA): TGTGCCAGCCGGCTCGGGGGGTTCGGCGAGACCCAGTACTTC. It translates to CASRLGGFGETQYF.

In this sample, this clone turned up many times. The chain employs TRBV5-6 and TRBJ2-3, with 9 bases identical to TRBD2. This CDR3 comprises 15 residues. Germline CDR1 reads SGHDT; CDR2 reads YYEEEE. V was pared by 1 base and J by 3 bases, with 3 bases of the junction left unmatched. Written as DNA, the CDR3 is TGTGCCAGCAGCTTGCTAGCGGGATTTACAGATACGCAGTATTTT. Translation gives CASSLLAGFTDTQYF.

This clone showed up just a few times. This chain uses TRBV30 with TRBJ2-5; D might be TRBD2 (5 bases). Between the trimmed V and J ends, which lost 4 bases and 4 bases, there was a span of 13 bases. Per the germline V gene, CDR1 is GTSNPN and CDR2 is SVGIG (reference sequence). The CDR3 sequence is 13 residues long. The CDR3 sequence is CAWTPGVGETQYF. Written as DNA, the CDR3 is TGTGCCTGGACCCCCGGGGTAGGAGAGACCCAGTACTTC.